The clone carrying this T cell receptor beta chain turned up a few times. Its antigen is unknown. The data were taken from a study of T-cell reconstitution after alpha-beta-depleted transplantation in children. Study-wide results and caveats: In some patients, recipient T cells and intrathymic progenitors surviving conditioning explained high day-60 diversity. It was newly produced T cells that mostly accounted for T-cell counts and diversity one year after transplant.

Germline CDR1 SGDLS, CDR2 YYNGEE. The CDR3 has 16 amino acids. J gave up 7 bases and V 5 bases, and 15 bases lay outside the gene matches. For TCRbeta, the library was prepared with unique molecular identifiers. TCRdb fed the PCR reads into MiXCR, producing one record per CDR3 protein. The repertoire holds about 290,000 distinct CDR3 sequences, with 10% as singletons. The sequence derives from a boy younger than two with acute myeloid leukemia, due to receive a stem cell transplant. V gene TRBV9 combines with J gene TRBJ2-7, with TRBD1 matching 10 bases. This material consisted of PBMCs, taken before TCRalphabeta/CD19-depleted stem cell transplant. CDR3 protein: CASSESSGTGAREQYF. CDR3 nucleotides: TGTGCCAGCAGTGAAAGCTCCGGGACAGGGGCTAGAGAGCAGTACTTC.